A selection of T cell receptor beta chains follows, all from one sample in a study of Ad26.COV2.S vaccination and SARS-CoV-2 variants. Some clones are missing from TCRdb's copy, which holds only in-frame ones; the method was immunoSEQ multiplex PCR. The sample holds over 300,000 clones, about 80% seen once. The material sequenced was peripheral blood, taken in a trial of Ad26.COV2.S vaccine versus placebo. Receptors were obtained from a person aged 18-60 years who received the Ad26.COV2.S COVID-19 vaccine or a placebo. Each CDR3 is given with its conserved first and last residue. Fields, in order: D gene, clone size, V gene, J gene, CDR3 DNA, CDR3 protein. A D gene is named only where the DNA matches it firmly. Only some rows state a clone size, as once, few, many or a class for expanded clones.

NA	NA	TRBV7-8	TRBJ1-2	TGTGCCAGCAGCAACTGGGGGCGTCAGGGCTACACCTTC	CASSNWGRQGYTF
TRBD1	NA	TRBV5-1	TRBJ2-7	TGCGCCAGCAGCCCGACAGGGGGTCCGGGCGAGCAGTACTTC	CASSPTGGPGEQYF
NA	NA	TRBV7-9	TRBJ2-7	TGTGCCAGCAGCCCCCGCGGCGCGAGAGTCGAGCAGTACTTC	CASSPRGARVEQYF
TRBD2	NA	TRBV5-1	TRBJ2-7	TGCGCCAGCAGCTGGGGACTAGCGGGGGGCGTCTCCTACGAGCAGTACTTC	CASSWGLAGGVSYEQYF
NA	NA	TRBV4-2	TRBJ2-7	TGTGCCAGCAGCCAATCCCCGTCAGTACCCTTCTACGAGCAGTACTTC	CASSQSPSVPFYEQYF
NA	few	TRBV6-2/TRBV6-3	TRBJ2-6	TGTGCCAGCAGTTATATTGGGGGCTCTGGGGCCAACGTCCTGACTTTC	CASSYIGGSGANVLTF
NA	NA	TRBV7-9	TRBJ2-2	TGTGCCAGCACCTCAAGGGTTACGAACACCGGGGAGCTGTTTTTT	CASTSRVTNTGELFF
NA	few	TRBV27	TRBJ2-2	TGTGCCAGCAGTTTATTGGCCCGGGAGAGCACCGGGGAGCTGTTTTTT	CASSLLARESTGELFF
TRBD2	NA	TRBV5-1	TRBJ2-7	TGCGCCAGCAGCTTGTCGACTAGCGTATACTACGAGCAGTACTTC	CASSLSTSVYYEQYF
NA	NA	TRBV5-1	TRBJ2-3	TGCGCCAGCGGTCCTGTAGATACGCAGTATTTT	CASGPVDTQYF
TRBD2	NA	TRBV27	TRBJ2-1	TGTGCCAGCTCTCTAGCGGGGAACTACAATGAGCAGTTCTTC	CASSLAGNYNEQFF
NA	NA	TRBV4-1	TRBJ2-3	TGCGCCAGCAGCCCCCACGCCCCATTAGCCCAAGATACGCAGTATTTT	CASSPHAPLAQDTQYF
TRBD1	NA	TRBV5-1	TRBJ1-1	TGCGCCAGCAGCCGGACAGGGTTGAACACTGAAGCTTTCTTT	CASSRTGLNTEAFF
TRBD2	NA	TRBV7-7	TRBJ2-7	TGTGCCAGCAGCAAAACCGGGACTAGCGGGAGGGCAGGGGAGCAGTACTTC	CASSKTGTSGRAGEQYF
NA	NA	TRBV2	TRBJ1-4	TGTGCCAGCCGGACGGTTTCTAATGAAAAACTGTTTTTT	CASRTVSNEKLFF
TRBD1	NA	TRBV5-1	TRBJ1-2	TGCGCCAGCAGCTTATCGGGACAGGGAGATGGCTACACCTTC	CASSLSGQGDGYTF
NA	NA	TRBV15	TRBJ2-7	TGTGCCACCAGCAGAGAGAGAGGGTTTTCCTACGAGCAGTACTTC	CATSRERGFSYEQYF
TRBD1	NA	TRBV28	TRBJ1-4	TGTGCCAGCAGTCCCTGGGACAGCGGGGATGAAAAACTGTTTTTT	CASSPWDSGDEKLFF
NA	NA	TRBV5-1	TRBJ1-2	TGCGCCAGCAGCTTGGATGCGGCAAATGGCTACACCTTC	CASSLDAANGYTF
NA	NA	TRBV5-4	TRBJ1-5	TGTGCCAGCAGCTGCCGGGACAAAGGACAGCCCCAGCATTTT	CASSCRDKGQPQHF
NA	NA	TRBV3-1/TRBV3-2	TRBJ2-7	TGTGCCAGCAGCCAGCGGGGAAGGTCCTACGAGCAGTACTTC	CASSQRGRSYEQYF
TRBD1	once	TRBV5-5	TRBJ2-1	TGTGCCAGCAGGTGGACAGGGGGCAATGAGCAGTTCTTC	CASRWTGGNEQFF
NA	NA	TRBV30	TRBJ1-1	TGTGCCTGGATAGTGGGCTTAGGGGAAGCTTTCTTT	CAWIVGLGEAFF
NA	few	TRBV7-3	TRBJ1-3	TGTGCCAGCAGCTTTGGAAGCTCTGGAAACACCATATATTTT	CASSFGSSGNTIYF
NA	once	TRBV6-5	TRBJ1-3	TGTGCCAGCAGTTACTCGGGGGGTTCTGGAAACACCATATATTTT	CASSYSGGSGNTIYF
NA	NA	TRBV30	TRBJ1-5	TGTGCCTGGAGTACGGGACACGGCAATCAGCCCCAGCATTTT	CAWSTGHGNQPQHF
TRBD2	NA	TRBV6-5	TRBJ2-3	TGTGCCAGCACGGGGGGGCTAGCAACAGATACGCAGTATTTT	CASTGGLATDTQYF
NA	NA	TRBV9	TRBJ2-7	TGTGCCAGCAGCCGAAGCGGGCTCCCCTACGAGCAGTACTTC	CASSRSGLPYEQYF
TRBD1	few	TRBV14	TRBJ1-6	TGTGCCAGCAGCCAGAGGGGGCTTTCCAATTCACCCCTCCACTTT	CASSQRGLSNSPLHF
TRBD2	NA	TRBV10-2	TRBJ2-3	TGCGCCAGCAGTAAAGTTATAGCGGGAGAAGTAGATACGCAGTATTTT	CASSKVIAGEVDTQYF
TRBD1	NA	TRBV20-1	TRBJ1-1	TGCAGTGCTAGTATGCTCGGGACAGCGAACACTGAAGCTTTCTTT	CSASMLGTANTEAFF
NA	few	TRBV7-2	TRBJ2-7	TGTGCCAGCAGCTTAGACTCCACTAGAACCTACGAGCAGTACTTC	CASSLDSTRTYEQYF
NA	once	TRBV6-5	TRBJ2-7	TGTGCCAGCGGGACGGGGGCCTACGAGCAGTACTTC	CASGTGAYEQYF
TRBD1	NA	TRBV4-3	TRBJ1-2	TGCGCCAGCAGCCAAGAACAGGGGAACTATGGCTACACCTTC	CASSQEQGNYGYTF
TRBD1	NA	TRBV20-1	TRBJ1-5	TGCAGTGCTAGTCAGGCCAGGGGGAATCAGCCCCAGCATTTT	CSASQARGNQPQHF
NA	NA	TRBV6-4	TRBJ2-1	TGTGCCAGCAGTTCAAGACTAAGCCGGATTTACAATGAGCAGTTCTTC	CASSSRLSRIYNEQFF
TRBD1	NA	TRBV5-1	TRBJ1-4	TGCGCCAGCAGCTTGATGACAGGGACTAATGAAAAACTGTTTTTT	CASSLMTGTNEKLFF
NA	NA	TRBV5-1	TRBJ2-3	TGCGCCAGCAGCTCTCTAGGACCAGATACGCAGTATTTT	CASSSLGPDTQYF
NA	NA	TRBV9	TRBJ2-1	TGTGCCAGCAGCGGCTATAGAGAGCAGTTCTTC	CASSGYREQFF
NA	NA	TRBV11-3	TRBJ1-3	TGTGCCAGCAGCCCAGAGGGGACAACTGGAAACACCATATATTTT	CASSPEGTTGNTIYF
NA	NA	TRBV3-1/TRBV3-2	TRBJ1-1	TGTGCCAGCACAGACTCCCCTGCGAGCACTGAAGCTTTCTTT	CASTDSPASTEAFF
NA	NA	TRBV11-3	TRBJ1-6	TGTGCCAGCAGCGAGCGTCGGGACGGCCTTTCACCCCTCCACTTT	CASSERRDGLSPLHF
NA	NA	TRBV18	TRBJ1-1	TGTGCCAGCTCACCGGGGGTTAGCACTGAAGCTTTCTTT	CASSPGVSTEAFF
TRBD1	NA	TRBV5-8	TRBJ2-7	TGTGCCAGCAGCTTGGCCGGGACAGGGGGCTGGCAGTACTTC	CASSLAGTGGWQYF
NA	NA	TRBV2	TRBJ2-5	TGTGCCAGCATGGCCCGCGGTTGGACCCAGTACTTC	CASMARGWTQYF
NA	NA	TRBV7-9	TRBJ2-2	TGTGCCAGCAGCTTACCAATAGTTGGCCTGGATCGAGGGAGCGGGGAGCTGTTTTTT	CASSLPIVGLDRGSGELFF
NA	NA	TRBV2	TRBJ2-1	TGTGCCAGCAGAAACTTCCCTCGGAATGAGCAGTTCTTC	CASRNFPRNEQFF
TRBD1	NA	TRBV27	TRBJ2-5	TGTGCCAGCAGTTTCGCGACAGGCAAGGGGGCAGAGACCCAGTACTTC	CASSFATGKGAETQYF
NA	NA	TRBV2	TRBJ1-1	TGTGCCAGCAGTGATAGCGGACCGAACTCGCTAAAGGCTGAAGCTTTCTTT	CASSDSGPNSLKAEAFF
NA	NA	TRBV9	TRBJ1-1	TGTGCCAGCAGCGCGAGGGGAGGTTGGACCACTGAAGCTTTCTTT	CASSARGGWTTEAFF
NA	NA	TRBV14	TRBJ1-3	TGTGCCAGCAGCCAAGATTACGGCTCTGGAAACACCATATATTTT	CASSQDYGSGNTIYF
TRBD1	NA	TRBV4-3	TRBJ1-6	TGCGCCAGCAGCCAAGATGACCAGGGGGTGGTGCAGTCACCCCTCCACTTT	CASSQDDQGVVQSPLHF
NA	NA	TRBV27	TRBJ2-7	TGTGCCAGCAGTTTAACGATTAGTTTAAGCTACGAGCAGTACTTC	CASSLTISLSYEQYF
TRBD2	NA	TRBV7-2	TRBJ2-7	TGTGCCAGCAGCTCGATAGCGGGAGGGCCGGGGGAGCAGTACTTC	CASSSIAGGPGEQYF
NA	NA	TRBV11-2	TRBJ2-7	TGTGCCAGCAGCGGCCACTCCCCCTTGATCACGTACTTC	CASSGHSPLITYF
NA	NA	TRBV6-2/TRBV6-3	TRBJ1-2	TGTGCCAGCAGTACGTACGGGTCCAGCTATGGCTACACCTTC	CASSTYGSSYGYTF
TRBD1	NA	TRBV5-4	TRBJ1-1	TGTGCCAGCAGCTCAGGGGGGACTGAAGCTTTCTTT	CASSSGGTEAFF
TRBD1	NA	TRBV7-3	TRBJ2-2	TGTGCCAGCAGCTTAGGACAGGGCCCCGGGGAGCTGTTTTTT	CASSLGQGPGELFF
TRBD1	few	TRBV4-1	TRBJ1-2	TGCGCCAGCAGCCAAGAAATAACAGGGGGTATCTATGGCTACACCTTC	CASSQEITGGIYGYTF